The clone carrying this TCR beta chain has only a few counts. Gene names and germline match the mouse. The read finishes 1 residue shy of the CDR3 end, and the germline J gene is used to complete it. The sample belongs to a study of tissue T cells after allogeneic stem cell transplantation. Survey-depth TCRbeta CDR3 sequencing reported V/J genes and productive frequencies. The assay was immunoSEQ multiplex PCR, and TCRdb's table has in-frame clones only and misses some. This table holds thousands of clones, about 50% found once. This CDR3 region has 12 residues. The V gene's germline CDR1 is SGHSA and CDR2 FRNQAP. V lost 0 bases to trimming and J lost 6 bases, with 6 bases between them. Time point of the sample: mouse harvest day 7 after allogeneic transplant. Tail vein injection delivered 10^7 T-cell-depleted bone marrow cells and 10^6 splenic CD5+ T cells. Tissues came from B6→BALB/c major-mismatch GVHD mice at day 7 or 14.

Sequencing was performed on lymph node tissue. This chain uses TRBV16 with TRBJ2-7, with D unclear. The sequence was obtained from a female BALB/c mouse given C57BL/6 T cells with graft-versus-host disease after an allogeneic hematopoietic cell transplant. Partial CDR3 DNA: TGTGCAAGCAGCTTAGATCGGGTTGAACAGTAC. Its protein product is CASSLDRVEQY. The entire CDR3 sequence reads CASSLDRVEQYF. Together with reference TRBV16 and TRBJ2-7, the CDR3 gives the full variable domain: NAGVIQTPRHKVTGKGQEATLWCEPISGHSAVFWYRQTIVQGLEFLTYFRNQAPIDDSGMPKERFSAQMPNQSHSTLKIQSTQPQDSAVYLCASSLDRVEQYFGPGTRLTVL.